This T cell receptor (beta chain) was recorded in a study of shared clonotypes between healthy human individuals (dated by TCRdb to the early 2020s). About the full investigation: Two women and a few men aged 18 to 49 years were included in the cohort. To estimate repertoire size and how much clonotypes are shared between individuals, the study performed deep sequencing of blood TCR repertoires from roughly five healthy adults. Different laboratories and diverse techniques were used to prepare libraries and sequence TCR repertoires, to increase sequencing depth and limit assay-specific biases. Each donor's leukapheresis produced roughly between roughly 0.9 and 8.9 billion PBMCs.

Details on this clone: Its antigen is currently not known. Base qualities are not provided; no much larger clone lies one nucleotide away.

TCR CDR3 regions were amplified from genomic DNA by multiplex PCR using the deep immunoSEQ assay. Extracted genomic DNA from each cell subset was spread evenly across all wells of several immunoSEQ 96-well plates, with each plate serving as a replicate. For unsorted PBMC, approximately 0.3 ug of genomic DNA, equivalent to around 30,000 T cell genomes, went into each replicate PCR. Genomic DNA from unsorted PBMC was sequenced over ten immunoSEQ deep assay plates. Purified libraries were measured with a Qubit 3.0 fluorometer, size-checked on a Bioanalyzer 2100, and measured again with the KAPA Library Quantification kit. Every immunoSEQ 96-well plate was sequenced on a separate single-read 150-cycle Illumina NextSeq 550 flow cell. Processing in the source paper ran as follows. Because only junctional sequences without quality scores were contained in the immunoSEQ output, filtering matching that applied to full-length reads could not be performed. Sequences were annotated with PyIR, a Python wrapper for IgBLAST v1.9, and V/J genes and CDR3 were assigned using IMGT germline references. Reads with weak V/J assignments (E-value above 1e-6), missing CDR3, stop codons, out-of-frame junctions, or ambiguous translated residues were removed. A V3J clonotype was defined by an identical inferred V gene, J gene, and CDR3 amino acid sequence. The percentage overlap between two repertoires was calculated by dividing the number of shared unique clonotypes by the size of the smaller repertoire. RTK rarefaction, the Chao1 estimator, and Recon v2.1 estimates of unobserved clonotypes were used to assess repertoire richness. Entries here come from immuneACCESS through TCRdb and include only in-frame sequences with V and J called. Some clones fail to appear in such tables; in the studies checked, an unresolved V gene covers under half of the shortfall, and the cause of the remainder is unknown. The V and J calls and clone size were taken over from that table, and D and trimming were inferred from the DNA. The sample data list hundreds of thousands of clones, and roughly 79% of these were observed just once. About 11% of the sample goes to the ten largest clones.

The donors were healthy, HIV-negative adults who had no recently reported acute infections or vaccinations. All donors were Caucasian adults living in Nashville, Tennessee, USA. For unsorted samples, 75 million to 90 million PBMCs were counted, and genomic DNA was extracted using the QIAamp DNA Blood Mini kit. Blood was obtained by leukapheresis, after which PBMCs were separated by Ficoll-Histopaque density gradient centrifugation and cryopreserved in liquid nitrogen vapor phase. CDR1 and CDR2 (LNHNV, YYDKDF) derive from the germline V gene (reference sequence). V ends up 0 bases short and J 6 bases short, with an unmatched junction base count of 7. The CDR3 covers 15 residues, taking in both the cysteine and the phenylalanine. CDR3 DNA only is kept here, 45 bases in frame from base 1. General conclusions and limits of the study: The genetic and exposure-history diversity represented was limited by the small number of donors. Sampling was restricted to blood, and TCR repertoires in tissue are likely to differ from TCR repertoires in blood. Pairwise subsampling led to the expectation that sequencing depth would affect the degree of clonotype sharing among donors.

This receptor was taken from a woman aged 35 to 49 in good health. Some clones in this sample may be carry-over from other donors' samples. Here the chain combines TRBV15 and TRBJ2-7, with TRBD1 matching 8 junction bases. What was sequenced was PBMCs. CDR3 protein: CATSRDRAGGGEQYF. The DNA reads TGTGCCACCAGCAGAGATCGGGCAGGGGGCGGCGAGCAGTACTTC.